What follows describes a single TCR beta chain. What it binds is unknown. These data originate in a study of blood T cells in healthy people across ages. Study-wide context: There was about one barcoded beta molecule captured by template switching per two T cells. Study findings and constraints: Leaving the PBMCs unsorted stopped any conclusive comparison of naive versus antigen-experienced cells.

The trim removed 7 bases at V and 2 bases at J, leaving 5 bases unmatched. The CDR3 has 14 residues. CDR1 SNHLY and CDR2 FYNNEI come from the germline V gene. The sample providers were healthy Caucasian people from Russia, aged about 6 to 95. For the second PCR, which ran for about 6 to 12 cycles, a sample-barcoded 5' primer and a J-beta primer mix were used. Each CDR3 protein gets one entry after TCRdb re-called the 5' RACE reads with MiXCR. Here the sample spans approximately 800,000 distinct CDR3 sequences, 50% to 65% being singletons. The gene calls are TRBV2 and TRBJ2-1; 7 bases map to TRBD2. The source material was blood. The source is a man aged 80 or over in good health. The CDR3 sequence: CASISGKTYNEQFF. The CDR3 nucleotides are TGTGCCAGCATAAGCGGGAAAACCTACAATGAGCAGTTCTTC.